The following is a T cell receptor beta chain sequence with its context. These data are taken from a study of memory CD4+ T cells and cytomegalovirus serostatus. Single viable CD3+CD4+CD8-CD45RO+ cells were sorted as the memory CD4+ T cells. V was clipped by 6 bases and J by 5 bases; unmatched bases: 5. Germline V CDR1 and CDR2: MNHEY, SMNVEV (reference sequence). The CDR3 is 14 residues long. Assay: immunoSEQ multiplex PCR; the TCRdb copy retains only in-frame clones and omits some. The repertoire has under 65,000 clones, approximately 78% of them found once; the top ten carry 0.67%. Sequencing was performed on memory CD4+ T cells from blood. The origin of this receptor is an adult in good health and CMV-seronegative. The chain couples TRBV27 to TRBJ2-3; 10 bases fit TRBD2. The CDR3 loop reads CASSGLAARDTQYF. DNA for the CDR3: TGTGCCAGCAGCGGACTAGCGGCGCGAGATACGCAGTATTTT.